The 15 T cell receptor beta chains below all came from one sample that was sequenced in a study of Ad26.COV2.S vaccination and SARS-CoV-2 variants. The treatment: around 19 received Ad26.COV2.S at low or high dose, single or two shots; a few received placebo; per-sample allocation not given. The samples were gathered on day 63 after the first injection of vaccine or placebo. The repertoire was sequenced with immunoSEQ multiplex PCR; TCRdb's copy has only in-frame clones and lacks some. The sample consists of about half a million clones, 80% to 90% of them appearing once. The material sequenced was peripheral blood, taken in a trial of Ad26.COV2.S vaccine versus placebo. These receptors were obtained from a person between 18 and 59 years old who received the Ad26.COV2.S COVID-19 vaccine or a placebo.

The V and J genes are TRBV5-4 and TRBJ2-4; unclear D gene. From germline, CDR1 is SGHNT and CDR2 YYREEE (reference sequence). V shed 0 bases and J shed 9 bases, with 4 bases lying between them. The CDR3 length is 11 residues. Here the CDR3 reads CASSLGTIQYF. CDR3 sequence (DNA): TGTGCCAGCAGCTTGGGAACCATTCAGTACTTC.

A remark on this clone: The sample holds other DNA sequences that translate to the same CDR3. The chain recombines TRBV2 with TRBJ2-7, with D hard to call. The V and J ends lost 6 bases and 0 bases respectively, with 6 bases between them. Germline CDR1 is SNHLY and CDR2 is FYNNEI. CDR3 length: 12 residues. The CDR3 sequence: CASSFSSYEQYF. The CDR3 bases are TGTGCCAGCAGCTTTAGCTCCTACGAGCAGTACTTC.

J is TRBJ2-2 and V is TRBV18; TRBD1 agrees at 8 bases. The junction had 9 bases not matched to a gene; V was cut back by 0 bases and J by 0 bases. The CDR3 is 19 residues long. From germline, CDR1 is KGHSH and CDR2 LQKENI. The DNA for the CDR3 is TGTGCCAGCTCACCACCTCGCCCCGGGACAGGTTCGAACACCGGGGAGCTGTTTTTT. It specifies CASSPPRPGTGSNTGELFF.

The chain is built from TRBV13 and TRBJ2-3, with D unresolved. V gave up 6 bases and J gave up 6 bases, with 10 bases separating them. The germline CDR1 and CDR2 sequences are PRHDT and FYEKMQ (reference sequence). The CDR3 spans 12 residues. CDR3 bases: TGTGCCAGCAGTTCCTCTCGGGATACGCAGTATTTT. Its translation is CASSSSRDTQYF.

The chain uses TRBV29-1 and TRBJ2-5; D not certain. There are 12 residues in the CDR3. Per germline, CDR1 SQVTM and CDR2 ANQGSEA. Trimming left V 3 bases short and J 9 bases short, with 14 bases between. The chain's CDR3 is CSVDPGVRSQYF. The CDR3 bases are TGCAGCGTTGACCCAGGAGTAAGGTCCCAGTACTTC.

The chain employs TRBV6-6 and TRBJ2-5; D remains ambiguous. V was cut by 5 bases and J by 2 bases, with 21 bases left in between. Germline V lookup: CDR1 MNHNY, CDR2 SVGAGI (reference sequence). This CDR3 contains 17 residues. The CDR3 coding sequence is TGTGCCAGCAGTCCCGCCCTTACTCAGGACCGTCAAGAGACCCAGTACTTC. Encoded protein: CASSPALTQDRQETQYF.

The chain joins TRBV7-9 to TRBJ1-2; no clear D gene. This CDR3 has 13 amino acids. Germline V gene data show CDR1 as SEHNR and CDR2 as FQNEAQ (reference sequence). V lost 0 bases and J lost 0, with 2 bases in between. The CDR3: CASSLAANYGYTF. The DNA for the CDR3 is TGTGCCAGCAGCTTAGCAGCTAACTATGGCTACACCTTC. Supplemented by reference TRBV7-9 and TRBJ1-2, the full variable domain reads DTGVSQNPRHKITKRGQNVTFRCDPISEHNRLYWYRQTLGQGPEFLTYFQNEAQLEKSRLLSDRFSAERPKGSFSTLEIQRTEQGDSAMYLCASSLAANYGYTFGSGTRLTVV.

The chain couples TRBV24-1 to TRBJ2-5, with D possibly TRBD1 on 6 matching bases. The CDR3 sequence is 18 residues long. V dropped 2 bases and J dropped 3 bases, with 21 bases sitting between them. Germline V gene lookup returns CDR1 KGHDR and CDR2 SFDVKD. CDR3 sequence reads: CATSDSGADRLPEETQYF. The CDR3 nucleotides are TGTGCCACCAGTGATTCTGGAGCCGACAGGCTACCTGAAGAGACCCAGTACTTC.

This chain uses TRBV28 with TRBJ2-5; weak D call: TRBD1 (6 bases). CDR3 length: 15 amino acids. The germline CDR1 and CDR2 sequences are MDHEN and SYDVKM. Trimming took 5 bases from V and 5 from J, leaving 18 bases between them. The CDR3 DNA is TGTGCCAGCAGTATTCGGGGACATGCAGGGGAGACCCAGTACTTC. Its protein product is CASSIRGHAGETQYF. The variable domain in full, with the rest retrieved from reference TRBV28 and TRBJ2-5, is DVKVTQSSRYLVKRTGEKVFLECVQDMDHENMFWYRQDPGLGLRLIYFSYDVKMKEKGDIPEGYSVSREKKERFSLILESASTNQTSMYLCASSIRGHAGETQYFGPGTRLLVL.

V is TRBV6-5 and J is TRBJ1-2; D is possibly TRBD1 (6 bases). This CDR3 contains 15 residues. Trimming took off 2 bases at V and 3 bases at J, with 13 bases between the two ends. From germline, CDR1 is MNHEY and CDR2 SVGAGI. The CDR3 loop is CASSYGGGQDYGYTF. CDR3 DNA: TGTGCCAGCAGTTACGGGGGGGGGCAGGACTATGGCTACACCTTC.

The V and J genes are TRBV9 and TRBJ1-2; possible D gene TRBD1, 5 bases. The V and J ends lost 4 bases and 2 bases respectively, with 9 bases between them. CDR1 is SGDLS, CDR2 YYNGEE, per germline. This CDR3 comprises 13 residues. The CDR3 protein is CASSPRQNYGYTF. The CDR3 region has the DNA TGTGCCAGCAGCCCACGACAGAACTATGGCTACACCTTC.

V gene TRBV6-5 combines with J gene TRBJ1-1; a possible D gene is TRBD1 (5 bases). Germline-derived CDR1 and CDR2 are MNHEY and SVGAGI. The CDR3 length is 15 residues. Trimming stripped 0 bases from V and 5 bases from J, with 13 bases between. In nucleotides, the CDR3 is TGTGCCAGCAGTTACTCTAATAGGGGTAGTACTGAAGCTTTCTTT. It codes for CASSYSNRGSTEAFF.

V is TRBV19 and J is TRBJ2-3; 9 nucleotides match TRBD2. J lost 2 bases, V lost 5 bases, and 11 bases had no gene match. CDR1 is LNHDA and CDR2 is SQIVND in the germline V gene (reference sequence). This CDR3 contains 17 residues. This CDR3 is CASSAAPLAGNTDTQYF. The CDR3 nucleotides are TGTGCCAGTAGTGCCGCTCCCCTAGCGGGGAACACAGATACGCAGTATTTT.

A note on this clone: Additional DNA sequences in this sample encode the identical CDR3. V usage is TRBV3-1 (or the pseudogene TRBV3-2) and J usage is TRBJ1-1, with no clear D. This CDR3 has 14 amino acids. With 1 base removed from V and 0 bases from J, the gap between germline ends came to 6 bases. Germline V gives CDR1 LGHDT, CDR2 YNNKEL (reference sequence). CDR3 sequence: CASSQVGLNTEAFF. Written as DNA, the CDR3 is TGTGCCAGCAGCCAAGTGGGGTTGAACACTGAAGCTTTCTTT.

J is TRBJ2-7 and V is TRBV5-1; 11 bases map to TRBD2. Trimming took 4 bases from V and 2 from J; bases not matched to a gene: 5. CDR1 and CDR2 (germline): SGHRS, YFSETQ. The CDR3 runs 15 residues. As DNA, the CDR3 is TGCGCCAGCAGCCCGGGACTAGCGGTTCCCTACGAGCAGTACTTC. Translation gives CASSPGLAVPYEQYF.